This TCR beta chain derives from a study of CD8 T cells in ankylosing spondylitis. V shed 3 bases and J shed 2 bases, with 8 bases lying between them. This CDR3 has 13 residues. Germline V gene lookup returns CDR1 WSHSY and CDR2 SAAADI. A note on this clonotype: Its antigen is as yet unknown.

Findings and caveats of the study: Made up of about eight highly homologous variants, a TCR beta motif appeared characteristic of ankylosing spondylitis blood. Past studies reported some motif variants in reactive arthritis synovial fluid and blood.

TCRdb fed the 5' RACE reads into MiXCR, producing one record per CDR3 protein. The table records some 37,000 distinct CDR3 sequences, 9.5% to 11% of them present only once. This sequence was found in a male donor with ankylosing spondylitis. Sequenced: synovial fluid, either unsorted or a sorted T cell fraction (not recorded which). The chain joins TRBV10-2 to TRBJ2-7; D gene unclear. The CDR3 reads CASSDAPPYEQYF. The DNA for the CDR3 is TGCGCCAGCAGTGATGCGCCCCCCTACGAGCAGTACTTC.